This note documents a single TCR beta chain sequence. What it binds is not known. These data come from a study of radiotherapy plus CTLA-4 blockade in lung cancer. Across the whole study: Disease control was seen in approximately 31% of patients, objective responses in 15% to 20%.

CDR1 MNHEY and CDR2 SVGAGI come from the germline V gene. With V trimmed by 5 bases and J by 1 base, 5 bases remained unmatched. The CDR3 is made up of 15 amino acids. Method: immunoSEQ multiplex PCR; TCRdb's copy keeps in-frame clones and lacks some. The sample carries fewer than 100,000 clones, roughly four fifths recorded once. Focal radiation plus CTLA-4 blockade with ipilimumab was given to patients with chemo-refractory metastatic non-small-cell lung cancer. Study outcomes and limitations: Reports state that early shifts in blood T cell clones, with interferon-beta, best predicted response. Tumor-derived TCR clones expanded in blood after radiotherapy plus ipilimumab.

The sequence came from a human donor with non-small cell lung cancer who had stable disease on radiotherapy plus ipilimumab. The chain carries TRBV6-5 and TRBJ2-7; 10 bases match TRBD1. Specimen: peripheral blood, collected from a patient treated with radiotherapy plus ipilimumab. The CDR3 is CASSARDRGSYEQYF. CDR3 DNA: TGTGCCAGCAGTGCCCGGGACAGGGGTTCCTACGAGCAGTACTTC.